A single sample gave rise to the 13 T cell receptor beta chains below, sequenced in a study of CD8 T cells in Susac syndrome. It was with random hexamers that roughly 0.5 to 1 ug RNA was reverse transcribed. TCRdb reprocessed the immunoSEQ multiplex PCR reads with MiXCR, giving one entry per CDR3 protein. Of more than 95,000 distinct CDR3 sequences in the sample, 93% were seen once. Source material: CD4+ T cells from PBMCs. These receptors all come from a human donor with multiple sclerosis.

This chain uses TRBV20-1 with TRBJ1-2, with 7 bases matching TRBD1. In germline, CDR1 is DFQATT, CDR2 SNEGSKA (reference sequence). The ends lost 5 bases at V and 0 bases at J; junction bases unmatched: 3. This CDR3 contains 13 residues. This CDR3 reads CSASGGANYGYTF. DNA for the CDR3: TGCAGTGCTTCAGGGGGAGCTAACTATGGCTACACCTTC.

This chain uses TRBV20-1 with TRBJ2-2, with a possible D match to TRBD2 (6 bases). Trimming pared 5 bases from V and 2 bases from J, leaving 12 bases between. This CDR3 spans 14 amino acids. CDR1 DFQATT and CDR2 SNEGSKA come from the germline V gene (reference sequence). CDR3 in amino acids: CSADAGTNTGELFF. The DNA of the CDR3 is TGCAGTGCTGACGCGGGAACCAACACCGGGGAGCTGTTTTTT.

This chain connects TRBV3-1 to TRBJ2-7, with 11 bases identical to TRBD1. The CDR3 consists of 17 residues. The J segment lost 3 bases and the V segment lost 2 bases, leaving 9 bases of the junction unmatched. In germline, CDR1 is LGHDT, CDR2 YNNKEL (reference sequence). CDR3: CASSQYRPGQGDYEQYF. The CDR3 nucleotides are TGTGCCAGCAGCCAATACAGACCGGGACAGGGGGACTACGAGCAGTACTTC.

The V and J genes are TRBV7-9 and TRBJ1-2, with TRBD1 matching 7 bases. Losses at the gene ends were 4 bases for V and 2 bases for J; bases not matched to a gene: 16. The CDR3 has 18 amino acids. CDR1 is SEHNR, CDR2 FQNEAQ, per germline (reference sequence). CDR3 DNA: TGTGCCAGCAGCTCCCCCAGGAGGGGGCAGGGGCAAAACTATGGCTACACCTTC. Protein: CASSSPRRGQGQNYGYTF.

V gene TRBV12-3 or TRBV12-4 combines with J gene TRBJ2-3; D perhaps matches TRBD1 (6 bases). V dropped 1 base and J dropped 0 bases, with 11 bases sitting between them. The CDR3 loop spans 16 amino acids. The CDR3 loop is CASSLGQEPSTDTQYF. The CDR3 coding sequence is TGTGCCAGCAGTTTAGGACAGGAGCCTAGCACAGATACGCAGTATTTT.

A single count supports this clonotype. The rearrangement links TRBV7-2 to TRBJ1-2; 10 nucleotides line up with TRBD1. The V and J ends lost 7 bases and 3 bases, in that order; junction bases with no gene match: 5. The germline V gene encodes CDR1 SGHTA and CDR2 FQGNSA. This CDR3 is 14 amino acids long. CDR3 bases: TGTGCCAGCAAACCGGGACAGGGGTACTATGGCTACACCTTC. This sequence encodes CASKPGQGYYGYTF.

The chain combines TRBV7-8 with TRBJ1-4, with 8 positions matching TRBD1. Per the germline V gene, CDR1 is SGHVS and CDR2 is FQNEAQ. The CDR3 covers 15 residues. Trimming cost V 5 bases and J 5 bases; bases outside gene matches: 7. The CDR3 DNA sequence: TGTGCCAGCAGCCTAACCCGACAGGGGAATGAAAAACTGTTTTTT. The encoded protein is CASSLTRQGNEKLFF.

A single count supports this clonotype. V is TRBV19 and J is TRBJ2-2, with D unclear. Germline CDR1 LNHDA, CDR2 SQIVND (reference sequence). This CDR3 is built from 15 residues. The V and J ends lost 3 bases and 7 bases respectively, with 15 bases between them. CDR3 region: CASSMLEPINGELFF. The CDR3 coding sequence is TGTGCCAGTAGTATGTTAGAACCGATAAACGGGGAGCTGTTTTTT.

CDR3 DNA sequence: TGTGCTAGTGCCTACCCAGGGAGTAGTTCACCCCTCCACTTT. Translated, it gives CASAYPGSSSPLHF. The rearrangement links TRBV12-5 to TRBJ1-6; the D gene is possibly TRBD1 (5 bases). With 7 bases removed from V and 9 bases from J, the gap between germline ends came to 16 bases. The CDR3 loop spans 14 amino acids. Germline CDR1 is LGHNT and CDR2 is FRNRAP.

This chain joins TRBV18 and TRBJ1-5, with 9 nucleotides matching TRBD1. V lost 3 bases and J lost 6; bases outside the gene matches: 3. The V gene's germline CDR1 is KGHSH and CDR2 LQKENI. The CDR3 is 14 amino acids. The CDR3 loop is CASSPTGGSQPQHF. For the CDR3, the DNA is TGTGCCAGCTCACCCACAGGGGGCAGTCAGCCCCAGCATTTT.

This clonotype was counted a few times. This chain joins TRBV6-1 and TRBJ1-5; weak D call: TRBD1 (5 bases). Germline lookup yields CDR1 MNHNS and CDR2 SASEGT. V lost 5 bases and J lost 2, with 13 bases in between. The CDR3 consists of 15 residues. The CDR3 region has the DNA TGTGCCAGCAGTCCGGCCAAACAGGGCAATCAGCCCCAGCATTTT. It codes for CASSPAKQGNQPQHF.

This rearrangement joins TRBV7-2 to TRBJ2-7; 11 bases align to TRBD1. CDR1 SGHTA and CDR2 FQGNSA come from the germline V gene. The CDR3 has 16 residues. V was pared by 5 bases and J by 3 bases, with 9 bases of the junction left unmatched. The CDR3 protein is CASSPNRGTGGYEQYF. The CDR3 nucleotides read TGTGCCAGCAGCCCTAATAGGGGGACAGGGGGCTACGAGCAGTACTTC.

The chain is built from TRBV4-1 and TRBJ1-5, with TRBD1 identical over 7 bases. This CDR3 contains 18 residues. V dropped 0 bases and J dropped 0; count of bases not matched to a gene: 8. CDR1 and CDR2 from the germline V gene are MGHRA and YSYEKL. CDR3 in DNA: TGCGCCAGCAGCCAAGATGGGCTGGGACAGCTTAGCAATCAGCCCCAGCATTTT. Amino acids: CASSQDGLGQLSNQPQHF.